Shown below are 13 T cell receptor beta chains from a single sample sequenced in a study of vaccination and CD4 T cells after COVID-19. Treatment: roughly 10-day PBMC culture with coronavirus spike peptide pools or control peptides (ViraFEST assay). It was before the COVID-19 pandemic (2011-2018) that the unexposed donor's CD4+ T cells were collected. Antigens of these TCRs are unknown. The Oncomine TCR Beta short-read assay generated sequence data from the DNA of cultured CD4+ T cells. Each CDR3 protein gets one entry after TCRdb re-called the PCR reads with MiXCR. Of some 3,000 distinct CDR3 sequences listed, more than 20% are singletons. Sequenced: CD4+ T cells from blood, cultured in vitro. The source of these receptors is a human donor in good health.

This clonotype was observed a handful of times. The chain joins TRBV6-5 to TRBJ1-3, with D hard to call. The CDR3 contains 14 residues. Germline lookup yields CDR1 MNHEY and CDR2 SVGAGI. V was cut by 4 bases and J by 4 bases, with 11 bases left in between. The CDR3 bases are TGTGCCAGCAGTTCCCAGACTGAAGGAAACACCATATATTTT. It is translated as CASSSQTEGNTIYF.

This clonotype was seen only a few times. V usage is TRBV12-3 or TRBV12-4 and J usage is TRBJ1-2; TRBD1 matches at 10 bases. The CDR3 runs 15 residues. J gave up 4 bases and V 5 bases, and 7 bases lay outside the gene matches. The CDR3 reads CASSLSGTGAYGYTF. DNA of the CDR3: TGTGCCAGCAGTCTATCCGGGACAGGGGCCTATGGCTACACCTTC.

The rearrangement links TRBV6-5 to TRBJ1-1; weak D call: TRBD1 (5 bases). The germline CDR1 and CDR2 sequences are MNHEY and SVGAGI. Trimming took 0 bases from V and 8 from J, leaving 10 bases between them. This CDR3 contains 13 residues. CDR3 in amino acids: CASSYSRRGEAFF. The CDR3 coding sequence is TGTGCCAGCAGTTACTCGAGACGGGGGGAAGCTTTCTTT.

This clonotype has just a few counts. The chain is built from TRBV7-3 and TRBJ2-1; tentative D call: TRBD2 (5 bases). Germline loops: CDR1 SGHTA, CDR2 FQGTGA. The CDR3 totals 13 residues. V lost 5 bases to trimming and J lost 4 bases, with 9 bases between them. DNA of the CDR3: TGTGCCAGCAGCCCTGTAGCGTACAATGAGCAGTTCTTC. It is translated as CASSPVAYNEQFF. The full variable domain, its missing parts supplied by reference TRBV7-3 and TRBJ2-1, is GAGVSQTPSNKVTEKGKYVELRCDPISGHTALYWYRQSLGQGPEFLIYFQGTGAADDSGLPNDRFFAVRPEGSVSTLKIQRTERGDSAVYLCASSPVAYNEQFFGPGTRLTVL.

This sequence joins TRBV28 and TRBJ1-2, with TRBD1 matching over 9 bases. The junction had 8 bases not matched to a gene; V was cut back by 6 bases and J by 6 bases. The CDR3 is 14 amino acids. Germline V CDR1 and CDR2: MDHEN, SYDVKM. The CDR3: CASRLGQGSHGYTF. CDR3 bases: TGTGCCAGCAGACTCGGACAGGGGTCACATGGCTACACCTTC.

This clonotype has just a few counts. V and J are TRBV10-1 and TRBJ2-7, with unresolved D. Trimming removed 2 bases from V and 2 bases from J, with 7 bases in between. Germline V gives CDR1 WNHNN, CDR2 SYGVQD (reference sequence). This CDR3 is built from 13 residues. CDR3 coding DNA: TGCGCCAGCAGTGAGGACGGTGCCTACGAGCAGTACTTC. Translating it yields CASSEDGAYEQYF.

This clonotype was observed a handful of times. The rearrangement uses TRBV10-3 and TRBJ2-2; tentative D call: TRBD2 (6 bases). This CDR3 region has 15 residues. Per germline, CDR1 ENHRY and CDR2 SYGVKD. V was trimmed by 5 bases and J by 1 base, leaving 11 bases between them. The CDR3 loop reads CAISTTRRNTGELFF. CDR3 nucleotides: TGTGCCATCAGTACGACTAGGCGGAACACCGGGGAGCTGTTTTTT.

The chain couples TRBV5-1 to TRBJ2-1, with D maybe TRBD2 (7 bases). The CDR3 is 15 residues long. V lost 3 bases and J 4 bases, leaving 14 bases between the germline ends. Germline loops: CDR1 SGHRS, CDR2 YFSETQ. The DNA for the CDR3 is TGCGCCAGCAGCTGGGGGGGCAGGGTATACAATGAGCAGTTCTTC. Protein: CASSWGGRVYNEQFF. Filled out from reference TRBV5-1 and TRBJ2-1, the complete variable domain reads KAGVTQTPRYLIKTRGQQVTLSCSPISGHRSVSWYQQTPGQGLQFLFEYFSETQRNKGNFPGRFSGRQFSNSRSEMNVSTLELGDSALYLCASSWGGRVYNEQFFGPGTRLTVL.

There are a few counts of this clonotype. In DNA form, the CDR3 reads TGTGCCAGTAGGGAACAGGGTCGGGGCACAGATACGCAGTATTTT. This translates into CASREQGRGTDTQYF. V usage is TRBV19 and J usage is TRBJ2-3; possible D gene TRBD1, 6 bases. Per the germline V gene, CDR1 is LNHDA and CDR2 is SQIVND (reference sequence). The V gene lost 6 bases and the J gene lost 1 base, with 14 bases spanning the gap. The CDR3 length is 15 residues.

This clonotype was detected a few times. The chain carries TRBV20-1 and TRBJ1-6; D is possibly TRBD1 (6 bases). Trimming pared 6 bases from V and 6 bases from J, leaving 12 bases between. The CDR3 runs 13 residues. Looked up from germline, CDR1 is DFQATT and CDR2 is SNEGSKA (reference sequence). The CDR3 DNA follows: TGCAGTGCCCTACAGGGTTCTAATTCACCCCTCCACTTT. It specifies CSALQGSNSPLHF.

The CDR3 sequence: CASSGGGAGANVLTF. CDR3 bases: TGTGCCAGCAGTGGGGGGGGGGCTGGGGCCAACGTCCTGACTTTC. The gene calls are TRBV6-1 and TRBJ2-6; 7 bases agree with TRBD2. This CDR3 region has 15 residues. Germline trimming cut 4 bases from V and 2 bases from J; bases unmatched to any gene: 2. Looked up from germline, CDR1 is MNHNS and CDR2 is SASEGT.

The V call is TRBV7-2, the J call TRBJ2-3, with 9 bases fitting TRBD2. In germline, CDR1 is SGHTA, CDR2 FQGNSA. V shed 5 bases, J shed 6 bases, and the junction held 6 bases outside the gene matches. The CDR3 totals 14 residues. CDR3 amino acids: CASSVSGGGDTQYF. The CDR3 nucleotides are TGTGCCAGCAGCGTTAGCGGGGGTGGGGATACGCAGTATTTT.

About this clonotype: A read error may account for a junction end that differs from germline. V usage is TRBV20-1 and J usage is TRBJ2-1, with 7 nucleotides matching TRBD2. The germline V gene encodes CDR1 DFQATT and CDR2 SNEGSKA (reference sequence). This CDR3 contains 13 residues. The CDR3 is CSALTPGEGERFF. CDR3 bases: TGCAGTGCTCTCACGCCCGGGGAGGGTGAGCGGTTCTTC.